This entry concerns a single TCR beta chain. Its cognate antigen is unknown. The PCR was carried out with 60 Vbeta primers and 13 Jbeta primers. The data were produced by immunoSEQ multiplex PCR, yet TCRdb's version contains in-frame clones alone and is incomplete. This table holds 120,000 to 150,000 clones, around 80% found once. The sample comes from a study of cytomegalovirus exposure and HLA in healthy donors. Study information: Early release data held 75 million to 90 million unique TCRs from HLA-typed donors.

Study-wide results and limits: In vitro confirmation showed a few CMV-associated chains to be CMV antigen specific. It is likely that the observed cluster of highly shared sequence variants was a sequencing artifact.

Per germline, CDR1 MGHRA and CDR2 YSYEKL. V was pared by 1 base and J by 6 bases, with 5 bases of the junction left unmatched. The CDR3 contains 16 residues. Sequencing was done on a sample of PBMCs. The chain recombines TRBV4-1 with TRBJ2-1; 11 positions agree with TRBD2. This clonotype was sampled from a man aged 18 to 29 in good health and CMV-seropositive. CDR3 coding DNA: TGCGCCAGCAGCCAAGTAGCGGGAGGGCCCCCCAATGAGCAGTTCTTC. Its translation is CASSQVAGGPPNEQFF.